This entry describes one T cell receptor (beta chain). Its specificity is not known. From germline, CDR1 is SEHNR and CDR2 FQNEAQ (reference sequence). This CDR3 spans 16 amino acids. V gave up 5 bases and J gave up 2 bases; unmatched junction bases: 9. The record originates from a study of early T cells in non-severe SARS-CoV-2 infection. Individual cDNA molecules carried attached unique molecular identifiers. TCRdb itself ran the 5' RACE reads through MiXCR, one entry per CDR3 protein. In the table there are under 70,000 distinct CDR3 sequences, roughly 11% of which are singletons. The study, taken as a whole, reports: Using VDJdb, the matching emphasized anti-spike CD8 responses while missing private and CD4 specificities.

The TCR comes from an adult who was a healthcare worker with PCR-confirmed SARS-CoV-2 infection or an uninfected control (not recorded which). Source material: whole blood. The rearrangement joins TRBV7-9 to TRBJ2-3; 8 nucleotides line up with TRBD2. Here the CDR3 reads CASSARLAYITDTQYF. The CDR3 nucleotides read TGTGCCAGCAGCGCCAGACTAGCGTATATCACAGATACGCAGTATTTT. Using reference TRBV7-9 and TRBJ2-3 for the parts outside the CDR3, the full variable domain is DTGVSQNPRHKITKRGQNVTFRCDPISEHNRLYWYRQTLGQGPEFLTYFQNEAQLEKSRLLSDRFSAERPKGSFSTLEIQRTEQGDSAMYLCASSARLAYITDTQYFGPGTRLTVL.